A selection of T cell receptor beta chains follows, all from one sample in a study of T cells in Graves' hyperthyroidism and ophthalmopathy. TCRdb reprocessed the multiplex PCR reads with MiXCR, giving one entry per CDR3 protein. The sample records about 760,000 distinct CDR3 sequences, around 40% being singletons. Sequencing input: blood. The receptor set was obtained from a woman in her thirties or forties with Graves' hyperthyroidism. The conserved cysteine and the conserved F or W are not part of the CDR3 here. D genes are given only for firm matches.

TRBV13	TRBJ1-5	-	8	ASRFATQH
TRBV4-2	TRBJ1-2	TRBD1	14	ASSQVGTGRDYGYT
TRBV6-2/TRBV6-3	TRBJ2-7	TRBD1	13	ASSQPGQGVGEQY
TRBV29-1	TRBJ2-7	-	10	SGSILEGEQY
TRBV6-6	TRBJ2-7	TRBD1	12	ASRDSDRYYEQY
TRBV6-1	TRBJ1-2	-	11	ASSPGRNYGHT
TRBV20-1	TRBJ2-7	TRBD2	11	SAGLAGNYEQY
TRBV2	TRBJ2-3	TRBD2	12	ARLNSGSGDTQY
TRBV2	TRBJ1-2	TRBD1	11	ASTTGAAYGYT
TRBV5-1	TRBJ2-7	-	12	ASRAGSSSYEQY
TRBV6-5	TRBJ2-6	-	13	ASSQPRDLTNVLT
TRBV7-9	TRBJ2-5	-	11	AWSATSKETQY
TRBV2	TRBJ1-4	-	12	ASSDGREGEKLF
TRBV9	TRBJ1-5	-	12	ASSVDGSAQPQH
TRBV6-6	TRBJ2-7	-	11	ASSQNQGYEQY
TRBV5-5	TRBJ1-5	-	12	ASSLDGLNQPQH
TRBV10-1	TRBJ2-7	TRBD1	13	ASSEFGGTGTEQY
TRBV7-9	TRBJ1-4	-	12	ASSSSSGQGELF
TRBV7-9	TRBJ1-2	-	17	ASSLAGQVLPREVYGYT
TRBV6-5	TRBJ1-2	-	11	ASSWEFMGGYT
TRBV6-2/TRBV6-3	TRBJ2-7	-	12	ASSSAYRTYEQY
TRBV7-3	TRBJ2-7	TRBD2	13	ASSLRGGASYEQY
TRBV29-1	TRBJ1-2	-	12	SVGTGRNNYGYT
TRBV10-3	TRBJ2-7	TRBD1	11	AISQDRGYEQY
TRBV19	TRBJ2-2	-	12	ASSIVKGTGELF
TRBV7-9	TRBJ1-1	TRBD1	13	ASSVGQGMNTEAF
TRBV9	TRBJ1-2	-	11	ASSQDLGTGYT
TRBV29-1	TRBJ1-1	-	11	SVRQQLNTEAF
TRBV29-1	TRBJ1-1	-	10	SAEQKNTEAF
TRBV28	TRBJ1-1	-	13	ASSLRGVSPTEAF
TRBV6-2/TRBV6-3	TRBJ1-1	-	13	ASSPRQVRNTEAF
TRBV7-2	TRBJ2-2	-	14	ASSLQGSLGGGELF
TRBV11-2	TRBJ2-5	-	8	ASSSWTQY
TRBV10-3	TRBJ2-7	TRBD2	12	ASRPGLAGDEQY
TRBV7-4	TRBJ1-1	-	12	ASSYLTENTEAF
TRBV29-1	TRBJ1-2	-	13	SVSTGQEKGYGYT
TRBV11-1	TRBJ2-7	TRBD2	13	ASSLAGDLSYEQY
TRBV2	TRBJ2-3	-	12	ASSRGGVADTQY
TRBV7-9	TRBJ2-7	-	12	ASSSKDTYYEQY
TRBV4-3	TRBJ2-7	-	14	ASSQDEWQGGHEQY
TRBV6-5	TRBJ2-7	TRBD2	14	ASSPGGALSSYEQY
TRBV7-2	TRBJ2-5	TRBD1	13	ASSLATGGWETQY